This T cell receptor (beta chain) was obtained from a study of T cell responses to AZD1222 COVID-19 vaccine. Study information: Whether given at about 4 or about 12 weeks, second doses were pooled. Study-level results: There were vaccine-associated CD4 TCRs across spike, dominant at 160-218 and 743-854. Variant regions that are unmutated are reportedly the target of nearly half of spike-specific TCRs.

Profiled with immunoSEQ multiplex PCR; TCRdb holds only in-frame clones, not every one. This table has around 150,000 clones, 90% appearing once. This clone was counted a single time. The antigen remains unidentified. The material sequenced was peripheral blood, taken on day 0 of AZD1222 vaccination. The receptor was derived from an adult in good health.

The CDR3 DNA follows: TGTGCCAGCAGGGACCACAGCTTGAACACTGAAGCTTTCTTT. Protein product: CASRDHSLNTEAFF. The chain links TRBV6-4 to TRBJ1-1; the D is unclear. The V end was cut by 6 bases, the J end by 0 bases, with 11 bases between. Germline CDR1 MRHNA, CDR2 SNTAGT. The CDR3 is 14 amino acids.